This record covers a single T cell receptor (beta chain). Likely a read error: the CDR3 ends without its conserved phenylalanine or tryptophan. Trimming took 6 bases from V and 7 from J, leaving 13 bases between them. The CDR3 extends over 13 amino acids. Germline lookup yields CDR1 MNHEY and CDR2 SVGAGI. The sample comes from a study of tumor-infiltrating lymphocytes in primary liver carcinoma. Without any cell sorting, about 19-30 mg of bulk tissue yielded co-extracted RNA and DNA. Patients diagnosed with primary liver carcinoma received treatment through surgical resection. A constant-region primer primed TCR beta cDNA synthesis from about 550 ng of total RNA. Three rounds of nested multiplex PCR with slightly modified ARM-PCR produced TCR beta libraries. TRBV1-TRBV30 forward primers and a C-beta reverse primer were used in the first two PCR rounds, which each ran for around 10 cycles. From the multiplex PCR reads, TCRdb called clonotypes with MiXCR, one entry per CDR3 protein. The sample records tens of thousands of distinct CDR3 sequences, 55% to 75% being singletons.

This clonotype was sampled from a man aged 40-49 years with primary liver carcinoma and hepatitis B virus infection. The rearrangement uses TRBV6-5 and TRBJ1-5; D gene ambiguous. The sequencing sample was made of liver tumor tissue from sampling region 5. As to subset: tumor region T5, tumor centre. The CDR3 loop is CASRHGLLQPQHL. For the CDR3, the DNA is TGTGCCAGCAGACATGGTTTACTGCAGCCCCAGCATCTT.